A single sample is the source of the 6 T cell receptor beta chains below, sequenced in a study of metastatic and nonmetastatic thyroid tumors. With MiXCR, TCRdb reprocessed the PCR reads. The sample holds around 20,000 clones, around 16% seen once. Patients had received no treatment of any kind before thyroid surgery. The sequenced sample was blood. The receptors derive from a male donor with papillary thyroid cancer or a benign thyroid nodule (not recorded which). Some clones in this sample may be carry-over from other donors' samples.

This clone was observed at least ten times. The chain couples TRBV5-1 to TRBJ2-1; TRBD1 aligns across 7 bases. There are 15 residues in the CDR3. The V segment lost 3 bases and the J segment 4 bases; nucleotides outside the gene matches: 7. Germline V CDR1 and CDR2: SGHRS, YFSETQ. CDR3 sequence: CASSSSGQSYNEQFF. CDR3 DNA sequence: TGCGCCAGCAGCTCGTCGGGACAGTCTTACAATGAGCAGTTCTTC.

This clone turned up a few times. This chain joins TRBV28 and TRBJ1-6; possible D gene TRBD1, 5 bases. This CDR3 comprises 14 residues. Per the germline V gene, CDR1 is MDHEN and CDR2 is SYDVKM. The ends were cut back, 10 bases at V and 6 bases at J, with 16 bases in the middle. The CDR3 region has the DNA TGTGCCAACATTTACGGGACGGCTAATTCACCCCTCCACTTT. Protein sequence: CANIYGTANSPLHF.

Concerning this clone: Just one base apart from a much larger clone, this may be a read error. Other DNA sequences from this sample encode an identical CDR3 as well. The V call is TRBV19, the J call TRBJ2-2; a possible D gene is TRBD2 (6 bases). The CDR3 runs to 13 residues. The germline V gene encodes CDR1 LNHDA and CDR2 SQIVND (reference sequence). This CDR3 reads CASSMGRGGELFF. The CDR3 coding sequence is TGTGCCAGTAGTATGGGTCGGGGCGGGGAGTTGTTCTTT.

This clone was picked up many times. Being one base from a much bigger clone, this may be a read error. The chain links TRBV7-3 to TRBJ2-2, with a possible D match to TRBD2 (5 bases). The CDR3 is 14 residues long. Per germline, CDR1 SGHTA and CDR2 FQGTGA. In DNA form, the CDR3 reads TGTGCCAGCAGCTTAACTTTGAACACCGGGGAGCTGTCTTTT. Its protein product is CASSLTLNTGELSF.

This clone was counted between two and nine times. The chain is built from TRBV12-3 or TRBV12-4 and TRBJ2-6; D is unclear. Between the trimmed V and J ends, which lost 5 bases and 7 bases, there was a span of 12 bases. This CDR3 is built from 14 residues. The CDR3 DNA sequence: TGTGCCAGCAGTGGGGATCATTGTGCCAACGTCCTGACTTTC. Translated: CASSGDHCANVLTF.

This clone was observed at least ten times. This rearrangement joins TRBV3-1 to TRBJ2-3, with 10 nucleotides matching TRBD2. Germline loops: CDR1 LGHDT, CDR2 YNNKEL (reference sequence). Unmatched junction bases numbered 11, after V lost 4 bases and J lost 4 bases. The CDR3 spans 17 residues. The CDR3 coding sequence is TGTGCCAGCAGCCTGCTTCGGACTAGCGGCAAAGCAGATACGCAGTATTTT. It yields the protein CASSLLRTSGKADTQYF.